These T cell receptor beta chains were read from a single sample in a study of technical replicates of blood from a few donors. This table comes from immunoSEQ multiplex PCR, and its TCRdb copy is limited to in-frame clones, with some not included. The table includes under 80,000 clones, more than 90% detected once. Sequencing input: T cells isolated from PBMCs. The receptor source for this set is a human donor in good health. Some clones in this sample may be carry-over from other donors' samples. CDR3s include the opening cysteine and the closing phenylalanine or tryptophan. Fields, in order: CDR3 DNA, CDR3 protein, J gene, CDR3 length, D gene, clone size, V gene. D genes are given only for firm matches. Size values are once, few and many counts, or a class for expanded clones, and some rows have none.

TGTGCCAGCAGTTACTTAAGCCGGTTCCACACTGAAGCTTTCTTT	CASSYLSRFHTEAFF	TRBJ1-1	15	NA	NA	TRBV6-5
TGTGCCAGCAGCCCCGCGACAGGGTCCTATGGCTACACCTTC	CASSPATGSYGYTF	TRBJ1-2	14	TRBD1	NA	TRBV7-3
TGTGCCAGCAGCGTAGATGGCAGTCTTTTGAATGGCTACACCTTC	CASSVDGSLLNGYTF	TRBJ1-2	15	NA	NA	TRBV9
TGCGCCAGCAGCCAAGATGAGGAAGAACCCTACGAGCAGTACTTC	CASSQDEEEPYEQYF	TRBJ2-7	15	NA	NA	TRBV4-1
TGTGCCAGCAGTTTAAATAGTGGGGACAGTCCCTACGAGCAGTACTTC	CASSLNSGDSPYEQYF	TRBJ2-7	16	TRBD1	NA	TRBV27
TGTGCCAGCAGCATAGCGGCGAAATACACCGGGGAGCTGTTTTTT	CASSIAAKYTGELFF	TRBJ2-2	15	NA	once	TRBV6-6
TGTGCCAGCAGTGGGGGGCCGGGAGGGCCCACAGATACGCAGTATTTT	CASSGGPGGPTDTQYF	TRBJ2-3	16	TRBD2	once	TRBV2
TGTGCCAGCAGTTTTAGTTGGACAGGGGGCTTCTACGAGCAGTACTTC	CASSFSWTGGFYEQYF	TRBJ2-7	16	TRBD1	NA	TRBV28
TGTGCCAGCAGTTTACAAGGTCTAGACACTGAAGCTTTCTTT	CASSLQGLDTEAFF	TRBJ1-1	14	NA	NA	TRBV27
TGCGCCAGCAGCTTGGTACTAGCGGGGAGCACAGATACGCAGTATTTT	CASSLVLAGSTDTQYF	TRBJ2-3	16	TRBD2	once	TRBV5-1
TGTGCCAGTAGTATGCCTAGCGGGAGGACAGGGGAGACCCAGTACTTC	CASSMPSGRTGETQYF	TRBJ2-5	16	TRBD2	NA	TRBV19
TGCGCCAGCAGCCCCGGCGATCGAGGAGAGACCCAGTACTTC	CASSPGDRGETQYF	TRBJ2-5	14	NA	NA	TRBV5-1
TGCAGCGTGGACAGAAAGAACACTGAAGCTTTCTTT	CSVDRKNTEAFF	TRBJ1-1	12	NA	few	TRBV29-1
TGTGCCAGTAGTACTCATCGGGACTACTCCATCTACAATGAGCAGTTCTTC	CASSTHRDYSIYNEQFF	TRBJ2-1	17	TRBD2	NA	TRBV19
TGTGCCAGCAGTGATGGGGGGACGTCACCCAAGCAGTTCTTC	CASSDGGTSPKQFF	TRBJ2-1	14	NA	few	TRBV2
TGTGCCAGTAGTCCGCCGTGGACAGAGGGTGATGACGAGCAGTACTTC	CASSPPWTEGDDEQYF	TRBJ2-7	16	NA	NA	TRBV19
TGTGCCAGCACCAGCGGGCACAATGAGCAGTTCTTC	CASTSGHNEQFF	TRBJ2-1	12	NA	NA	TRBV2
TGTGCCAGCAGCTTGGCGGGAGGCGGAGAGACCCAGTACTTC	CASSLAGGGETQYF	TRBJ2-5	14	TRBD2	NA	TRBV5-4
TGCAGCGCCCACTCGACAGGGAAAGAGACCCAGTACTTC	CSAHSTGKETQYF	TRBJ2-5	13	TRBD1	NA	TRBV29-1
TGCGCCAGCGCGGCAGGGGAGGGCTACGAGCAGTACTTC	CASAAGEGYEQYF	TRBJ2-7	13	NA	NA	TRBV4-3
TGTGCCAGTCACTTTTCGGGTGGCGGGGAAAAACTGTTTTTT	CASHFSGGGEKLFF	TRBJ1-4	14	NA	NA	TRBV19
TGCGCCAGCAGCTTGGAAGGCTGGAGGAGTTCCTACGAGCAGTACTTC	CASSLEGWRSSYEQYF	TRBJ2-7	16	NA	NA	TRBV5-1
TGTGCCAGCACGGCAGGACAGGGAATATACGAGCAGTACTTC	CASTAGQGIYEQYF	TRBJ2-7	14	TRBD1	NA	TRBV11-2
TGTGCCAGCACCCCGCTGGACAGCCAAGAGACCCAGTACTTC	CASTPLDSQETQYF	TRBJ2-5	14	NA	NA	TRBV7-9
TGTGCCAGCAGCTTACGGTCGACTAGCGGAAGCTCCTACAATGAGCAGTTCTTC	CASSLRSTSGSSYNEQFF	TRBJ2-1	18	TRBD2	NA	TRBV7-8
TGCGCCAGCAGCCAGCTGGGACAGGGGGCCGACGAGCAGTACTTC	CASSQLGQGADEQYF	TRBJ2-7	15	TRBD1	NA	TRBV4-1
TGTGCCAGCAGCAAAGAGGGGGACAAAGAGACCCAGTACTTC	CASSKEGDKETQYF	TRBJ2-5	14	NA	NA	TRBV21-1
TGTGCCATCAGTGAGTCTGGAGGGTACACTGAAGCTTTCTTT	CAISESGGYTEAFF	TRBJ1-1	14	NA	NA	TRBV10-3
TGTGCCAGTTCCCCCCATCACCGGGGACAGGGCTCCTACAATGAGCAGTTCTTC	CASSPHHRGQGSYNEQFF	TRBJ2-1	18	TRBD1	NA	TRBV19
TGTGCCAGCTCATCCGAGACAGGGCTCACCGGGGAGCTGTTTTTT	CASSSETGLTGELFF	TRBJ2-2	15	TRBD1	NA	TRBV18
TGTGCCAGCAGTCTGACAGGGGAGACCGGGGAGCTGTTTTTT	CASSLTGETGELFF	TRBJ2-2	14	TRBD1	NA	TRBV27
TGTGCCAGCAGTTATAGACAGTCCTACGAGCAGTACTTC	CASSYRQSYEQYF	TRBJ2-7	13	NA	NA	TRBV6-5
TGTGCCAGCAGCTTTCGTAGGACAGGGGGCGTATCTGAAAAACTGTTTTTT	CASSFRRTGGVSEKLFF	TRBJ1-4	17	TRBD1	NA	TRBV2
TGTGCCAGCAGTTGGGATGGCGGGAGTGGCAATGAGCAGTTCTTC	CASSWDGGSGNEQFF	TRBJ2-1	15	TRBD2	once	TRBV27
TGTGCCAGCAGCGCAGGGGGAGGCACTGAAGCTTTCTTT	CASSAGGGTEAFF	TRBJ1-1	13	TRBD1	NA	TRBV9
TGTGCCACTCTCGACAGGTTTAGCTCCTACAATGAGCAGTTCTTC	CATLDRFSSYNEQFF	TRBJ2-1	15	NA	NA	TRBV6-1
TGTGCCAGCAGCTCCCGGGTCCTACTTTTCACTGAAGCTTTCTTT	CASSSRVLLFTEAFF	TRBJ1-1	15	NA	NA	TRBV7-8
TGTGCCAGCAACCCCGGACAGGGGTTGAACAATGAGCAGTTCTTC	CASNPGQGLNNEQFF	TRBJ2-1	15	TRBD1	NA	TRBV9
TGCAGTGCTGCGGGGACGGACGAGCAGTACTTC	CSAAGTDEQYF	TRBJ2-7	11	NA	NA	TRBV20-1
TGCGCCAGCAGCTTACGAGGGTCCTACGAGCAGTACTTC	CASSLRGSYEQYF	TRBJ2-7	13	NA	NA	TRBV5-1
TGTGCCAGCAGCTTTTCTAACGAGCAGTACTTC	CASSFSNEQYF	TRBJ2-7	11	NA	few	TRBV27
TGTGCCAGTAGTCAACAGGGGGGTAGGGAGCCCCAGCATTTT	CASSQQGGREPQHF	TRBJ1-5	14	TRBD1	NA	TRBV19
TGTGCCAGCAGCTTGGCAGGGGTAGGAGAAAAACTGTTTTTT	CASSLAGVGEKLFF	TRBJ1-4	14	NA	NA	TRBV5-6
TGTGCCAGCAGCCGGACAGGGGAAACCGGGGAGCTGTTTTTT	CASSRTGETGELFF	TRBJ2-2	14	TRBD1	NA	TRBV6-1
TGTGCCAGCAGCGTAGGGGCTAGCGGAACCTACGAGCAGTACTTC	CASSVGASGTYEQYF	TRBJ2-7	15	TRBD2	NA	TRBV9
TGTGCCAGCAGCCTGGGACAGGGGATTGATGGCTACACCTTC	CASSLGQGIDGYTF	TRBJ1-2	14	TRBD1	NA	TRBV11-2
TGTGCCAGCAGTGGCTCCAGTGGGCCGAGCAATCAGCCCCAGCATTTT	CASSGSSGPSNQPQHF	TRBJ1-5	16	NA	NA	TRBV2
TGTGCCAGCAGCTTGGTGGGGGAGGGCCTTGCAGATACGCAGTATTTT	CASSLVGEGLADTQYF	TRBJ2-3	16	TRBD2	NA	TRBV5-6
TGTGCCAGCAGCTTTCCCCCTGTGGGGCAGTGGACTGAAGCTTTCTTT	CASSFPPVGQWTEAFF	TRBJ1-1	16	NA	NA	TRBV7-3
TGCGCCAGCAGCCAAGATCAGAGTCATGGAGGCACAGATACGCAGTATTTT	CASSQDQSHGGTDTQYF	TRBJ2-3	17	NA	few	TRBV4-1
TGTGCCAGCAGTCCAGACTACGAGCAGTACTTC	CASSPDYEQYF	TRBJ2-7	11	NA	NA	TRBV6-6
TGTGCCAGCAGCGGGGGACTAGCGGACCGCACAGATACGCAGTATTTT	CASSGGLADRTDTQYF	TRBJ2-3	16	TRBD2	NA	TRBV5-4
TGTGCCAGCAGCTTAGGACTAGCGGGAGGGGTCGACATTCAGTACTTC	CASSLGLAGGVDIQYF	TRBJ2-4	16	TRBD2	NA	TRBV11-2
TGTGCCAGCAGCCAAGATTTAGCAGATACGCAGTATTTT	CASSQDLADTQYF	TRBJ2-3	13	NA	NA	TRBV14